Included here is one T cell receptor (beta chain) sequence, with context. Per the original data handling: Estimates of nucleated cell counts were drawn from the amplification of reference gene primers. The table came from immunoSEQ multiplex PCR; TCRdb's copy has only in-frame clones and leaves some out. V, J and clone size derive from that table, while D and trimming were established from the DNA sequence. The sample carries about 260,000 clones, 80% to 90% recorded once. This sample is drawn from a study of blood T cell repertoires in COVID-19. Overall study: COVID-19 samples from acute and convalescent phases originated in the United States, Italy and Spain. From T cells, B-cell-depleted T cells, or PBMCs came the material, which was cDNA or gDNA.

Germline loops: CDR1 SGHTA, CDR2 FQGTGA. Trimming cost V 5 bases and J 6 bases, with 10 bases left between them. CDR3 length equals 13 residues. The chain has TRBV7-3 and TRBJ2-2; D uncertain. The receptor comes from a man in his sixties with acute or convalescent COVID-19. The sample taken for sequencing was peripheral blood. The CDR3 region is CASSEVWAGELFF. The CDR3 coding sequence is TGTGCCAGCAGCGAGGTTTGGGCCGGGGAGCTGTTTTTT.